This TCR beta chain came from a study of identical twins. The study's findings and limits: A partial confounding effect on zero-insertion analyses could come from invariant MAIT and iNKT cells.

With respect to this clonotype: Its antigen is not identified.

TCRdb itself ran the 5' RACE reads through MiXCR, one entry per CDR3 protein. The sample lists 1.5 million to 2 million distinct CDR3 sequences, about 32% seen once, with around 0.25% in the top ten. The CDR3 extends over 14 amino acids. Trimming removed 6 bases from V and 5 bases from J; junction bases left unmatched: 9. The germline V gene encodes CDR1 DFQATT and CDR2 SNEGSKA (reference sequence). Sequencing was performed on cord blood. The receptor's source is a newborn girl in good health. This chain links TRBV20-1 with TRBJ2-7, with TRBD2 matching over 11 bases. CDR3 in DNA: TGCAGTGCCCTAGAACTAGCGGGAGTGCACGAGCAGTACTTC. Its protein is CSALELAGVHEQYF.